Listed below are T cell receptor beta chains from one sample, sequenced in a study of blood T cell repertoires in COVID-19. Repertoires were generated with immunoSEQ multiplex PCR, while TCRdb's copy carries only in-frame clones and drops some. The table includes approximately 50,000 clones, just under 90% detected once. The specimen was peripheral blood. The receptors derive from a man older than 75 with active or convalescent COVID-19. CDR3s include the opening cysteine and the closing phenylalanine or tryptophan.

TRBJ1-3 | TRBV6-2/TRBV6-3 | CASSEDRGSGNTIYF
TRBJ1-5 | TRBV15 | CATSRDFSTGGYQPQHF
TRBJ2-5 | TRBV6-1 | CASSEGGAGETQYF
TRBJ1-5 | TRBV6-2/TRBV6-3 | CASSWGGAGNQPQHF
TRBJ1-6 | TRBV2 | CASRETGAGPLHF
TRBJ2-5 | TRBV9 | CASSAGGTGQETQYF
TRBJ2-2 | TRBV5-8 | CASSLTSVMDTGELFF
TRBJ1-5 | TRBV3-1/TRBV3-2 | CASSQERGQPQHF
TRBJ2-7 | TRBV6-5 | CASRPGTSGSYEQYF
TRBJ2-1 | TRBV7-9 | CASRDINNEQFF
TRBJ2-5 | TRBV27 | CASSLLGTQYQETQYF
TRBJ1-4 | TRBV29-1 | CSVRSGAAPNEKLFF
TRBJ2-7 | TRBV5-1 | CASSDTTTGSYEQYF
TRBJ2-2 | TRBV19 | CATCRTGRMAGELFF
TRBJ1-1 | TRBV28 | CASTQLGLEAFF
TRBJ2-7 | TRBV9 | CASSVGRVDEQYF
TRBJ2-3 | TRBV29-1 | CSVLLAGTDTQYF
TRBJ2-2 | TRBV28 | CASSLGVAGDGELFF
TRBJ2-7 | TRBV2 | CASRVGQSLNEQYF
TRBJ1-2 | TRBV7-9 | CASSLADRGPGGYTF
TRBJ2-2 | TRBV4-1 | CASSQDRVSKTNTGELFF
TRBJ2-2 | TRBV13 | CASSLIQGGFAGELFF
TRBJ1-5 | TRBV9 | CASSAGQGGDQPQHF
TRBJ2-5 | TRBV4-1 | CASSQPGTSARETQYF
TRBJ2-3 | TRBV6-6 | CAIKTPSEGTDTQYF
TRBJ2-4 | TRBV29-1 | CSVVEGVKDIQYF
TRBJ1-4 | TRBV7-2 | CASSPTGVTNEKLFF
TRBJ2-3 | TRBV6-5 | CASSYSSGLADTQYF
TRBJ2-1 | TRBV5-1 | CASSLGAGVSYNEQFF
TRBJ1-5 | TRBV7-2 | CASSPQGNSNQPQHF
TRBJ2-7 | TRBV10-3 | CAISLTGTSVVNEQYF
TRBJ2-7 | TRBV28 | CASISQGASYEQYF
TRBJ2-7 | TRBV21-1 | CASSKVGGQSGRLEQYF
TRBJ1-1 | TRBV12-3/TRBV12-4 | CASSLISAKEAFF
TRBJ2-5 | TRBV7-8 | CASSPRTGVGQETQYF
TRBJ1-3 | TRBV6-6 | CASSYPGQRSGNTIYF
TRBJ2-5 | TRBV28 | CASSLRPGAFMETQYF
TRBJ2-7 | TRBV9 | CASSVPGLAGVSSYEQYF
TRBJ2-2 | TRBV19 | CASSTGTGVGGELFF
TRBJ1-5 | TRBV7-3 | CASSIQADQPQHF
TRBJ2-7 | TRBV5-4 | CASSPRRGAVEQYF
TRBJ2-7 | TRBV20-1 | CSASYPGEQYF
TRBJ2-2 | TRBV18 | CASSPGTSGSGRTGELFF
TRBJ2-3 | TRBV7-2 | CASSFLAGSTDTQYF
TRBJ1-4 | TRBV19 | CASSKQRDEKLFF
TRBJ2-1 | TRBV7-2 | CASSLEYRGNEQFF
TRBJ2-1 | TRBV7-2 | CASSLVASGTYNEQFF
TRBJ1-2 | TRBV2 | CASYGTGGRGYTF
TRBJ1-1 | TRBV7-2 | CASSNRVNTEAFF
TRBJ2-1 | TRBV7-9 | CASSLRPPGEQFF